This T cell receptor beta chain was captured in a study of T cell responses to AZD1222 COVID-19 vaccine. Findings of the study overall: Clonal diversity was possibly underestimated, and white British individuals and females predominated among donors. Elevations in Spike-specific TCR breadth and depth followed administration of two AZD1222 doses. Unmutated variant regions are reportedly the target of nearly half of TCRs that are spike-specific. Dominant CD4 TCR responses targeted spike regions 160-218 and 743-854.

This table comes from immunoSEQ multiplex PCR, and its TCRdb copy is limited to in-frame clones, with some not included. The table shows around 84,000 clones, with 92% occurring only once. Germline V gene lookup returns CDR1 SNHLY and CDR2 FYNNEI. This CDR3 comprises 15 residues. The V and J ends lost 6 bases and 5 bases respectively, with 17 bases between them. Of note for this clone: Antigen: not known.

Material: peripheral blood, obtained on day 0 of MenACWY control vaccination. This receptor was taken from an adult in good health. This rearrangement joins TRBV2 to TRBJ2-1; D gene ambiguous. The CDR3, as DNA: TGTGCCAGCAGCCTTCTAGTAGGGTCTGACAATGAGCAGTTCTTC. It is translated as CASSLLVGSDNEQFF. Full variable domain (rest looked up from reference TRBV2 and TRBJ2-1): EPEVTQTPSHQVTQMGQEVILRCVPISNHLYFYWYRQILGQKVEFLVSFYNNEISEKSEIFDDQFSVERPDGSNFTLKIRSTKLEDSAMYFCASSLLVGSDNEQFFGPGTRLTVL.